What follows are 14 T cell receptor beta chains derived from one specimen sequenced in a study of T cell responses to AZD1222 COVID-19 vaccine. Libraries were prepared by immunoSEQ multiplex PCR; TCRdb keeps only in-frame clonotypes and omits some of them. The sample lists about 97,000 clones, around 88% occurring once. The sample was peripheral blood, taken on day 0 of AZD1222 vaccination. Source of these receptors: an adult in good health.

The chain combines TRBV18 with TRBJ2-7, with a possible D match to TRBD1 (6 bases). The CDR3 extends over 15 amino acids. CDR1 KGHSH and CDR2 LQKENI come from the germline V gene. V was trimmed by 3 bases and J by 5 bases, leaving 17 bases between them. The CDR3: CASSPGPGAFDEQYF. For the CDR3, the DNA is TGTGCCAGCTCACCCGGGCCAGGGGCTTTCGACGAGCAGTACTTC.

This chain links TRBV5-8 with TRBJ1-1; no reliable D call. Germline V gives CDR1 SGHTS, CDR2 YDEGEE. The V end lost 1 base, the J end lost 0 bases, and 4 bases lay between the germline ends. The length of the CDR3 is 13 residues. CDR3 sequence reads: CASSLLVNTEAFF. CDR3 in DNA: TGTGCCAGCAGCTTGCTGGTGAACACTGAAGCTTTCTTT. The full variable domain, rest sourced from reference TRBV5-8 and TRBJ1-1, is EAGVTQSPTHLIKTRGQQATLRCSPISGHTSVYWYQQALGLGLQFLLWYDEGEERNRGNFPPRFSGRQFPNYSSELNVNALELEDSALYLCASSLLVNTEAFFGQGTRLTVV.

The gene calls are TRBV6-2 or TRBV6-3 and TRBJ2-3; D is unresolved. The CDR3 covers 12 residues. V shed 6 bases and J shed 3 bases, with 7 bases lying between them. From germline, CDR1 is MNHEY and CDR2 SVGEGT. The CDR3 loop is CASSSTTDTQYF. The CDR3 DNA reads TGTGCCAGCAGCTCCACAACAGATACGCAGTATTTT.

The chain has TRBV19 and TRBJ2-5, with 11 bases fitting TRBD1. Germline CDR1 reads LNHDA; CDR2 reads SQIVND (reference sequence). This CDR3 is 16 amino acids long. V trimming: 5 bases; J trimming: 4 bases; junction bases outside the gene matches: 9. The CDR3 DNA reads as TGTGCCAGTAGTCCAAGAAGGACAGGGGGCGCAGAGACCCAGTACTTC. Translation: CASSPRRTGGAETQYF.

This clone was seen a few times. The chain uses TRBV18 and TRBJ2-1; 8 nucleotides line up with TRBD2. CDR1 is KGHSH and CDR2 is LQKENI in the germline V gene. The CDR3 length is 16 residues. Germline trimming cut 3 bases from V and 4 bases from J; bases unmatched to any gene: 8. CDR3 protein: CASSPPGGAGYNEQFF. DNA for the CDR3: TGTGCCAGCTCACCCCCGGGGGGGGCCGGGTACAATGAGCAGTTCTTC.

The genes are TRBV18 and TRBJ2-5; weak D call: TRBD1 (5 bases). V was clipped by 6 bases and J by 3 bases, with 17 bases between them. This CDR3 is 15 amino acids long. CDR1 KGHSH and CDR2 LQKENI come from the germline V gene. CDR3 bases: TGTGCCAGCTCCGAAATGACAGCAGACAAAGAGACCCAGTACTTC. Translated, it gives CASSEMTADKETQYF.

V gene TRBV7-8 combines with J gene TRBJ2-7; tentatively, D is TRBD1 or TRBD2 (5 bases each). This CDR3 comprises 12 residues. The ends were cut back, 5 bases at V and 6 bases at J, with 11 bases in the middle. Per germline, CDR1 SGHVS and CDR2 FQNEAQ. The CDR3 region has the DNA TGTGCCAGCAGCCGGGACCGTCGCGAGCAGTACTTC. It translates to CASSRDRREQYF.

This clone was found once. DNA for the CDR3: TGCAGTGCTAGTCGTGGGGCTAGCACAGATACGCAGTATTTT. Its translation is CSASRGASTDTQYF. The chain joins TRBV20-1 to TRBJ2-3; a weak D match, TRBD1 (5 bases). Per the germline V gene, CDR1 is DFQATT and CDR2 is SNEGSKA (reference sequence). V shed 3 bases and J shed 0 bases, with 10 bases lying between them. The CDR3 has 14 amino acids.

This chain joins TRBV7-9 and TRBJ2-7; D is ambiguous. Between the trimmed V and J ends, which lost 8 bases and 4 bases, there was a span of 15 bases. Germline values: CDR1 SEHNR, CDR2 FQNEAQ (reference sequence). The CDR3 is 13 amino acids. Written as DNA, the CDR3 is TGTGCCAGCGGTCGTCTGGGGTTTTACGAGCAGTACTTC. Translating it yields CASGRLGFYEQYF.

The chain is built from TRBV27 and TRBJ1-1; D call uncertain. V lost 0 bases, J lost 2 bases, and 7 bases lay in between. The CDR3 covers 14 residues. Germline CDR1 is MNHEY and CDR2 is SMNVEV (reference sequence). The CDR3 coding sequence is TGTGCCAGCAGTTTATCTGGGCACAACACTGAAGCTTTCTTT. Translating it yields CASSLSGHNTEAFF.

The V gene is TRBV6-6, the J gene TRBJ2-2, with D maybe TRBD1 (8 bases). There are 14 residues in the CDR3. From germline, CDR1 is MNHNY and CDR2 SVGAGI (reference sequence). The V and J ends lost 10 bases and 3 bases respectively, with 15 bases between them. The CDR3 region is CAINRGGDTGELFF. The CDR3, as DNA: TGTGCCATTAACAGGGGGGGAGACACCGGGGAGCTGTTTTTT.

This clone was recorded once. DNA of the CDR3: TGTGCCAGCAGCTTAGACATCTTATCGGGGGGCCAAGAGACCCAGTACTTC. This gives the protein CASSLDILSGGQETQYF. The chain links TRBV7-2 to TRBJ2-5; the match to TRBD2 covers 7 bases. The CDR3 runs to 17 residues. Germline V gene data show CDR1 as SGHTA and CDR2 as FQGNSA. The V segment lost 1 base and the J segment 1 base; nucleotides outside the gene matches: 9.

The V call is TRBV9, the J call TRBJ2-2; TRBD2 aligns across 7 bases. The CDR3 totals 16 residues. From germline, CDR1 is SGDLS and CDR2 YYNGEE. The ends lost 4 bases at V and 1 base at J; junction bases unmatched: 7. The DNA for the CDR3 is TGTGCCAGCAGCCCCCGGGGGGACCAGAACACCGGGGAGCTGTTTTTT. Translating it yields CASSPRGDQNTGELFF.

In this sample, this clone turned up once. The chain recombines TRBV18 with TRBJ1-5; the match to TRBD1 covers 10 bases. The CDR3 contains 17 residues. The germline V gene encodes CDR1 KGHSH and CDR2 LQKENI. Unmatched junction bases numbered 8, after V lost 2 bases and J lost 4 bases. In nucleotides, the CDR3 is TGTGCCAGCTCACCAGGGGAGACAGGGGGCGGGAATCAGCCCCAGCATTTT. This encodes CASSPGETGGGNQPQHF. Full variable domain (outside the CDR3, taken from reference TRBV18 and TRBJ1-5): NAGVMQNPRHLVRRRGQEARLRCSPMKGHSHVYWYRQLPEEGLKFMVYLQKENIIDESGMPKERFSAEFPKEGPSILRIQQVVRGDSAAYFCASSPGETGGGNQPQHFGDGTRLSIL.